One sample yielded the 8 T cell receptor beta chains listed below, sequenced in a study of T cell responses to AZD1222 COVID-19 vaccine. Only in-frame clones appear in the TCRdb table, and some are missing; sequencing was by immunoSEQ multiplex PCR. The data hold about 73,000 clones, with about 87% observed a single time. The sample consisted of peripheral blood, taken on day 0 of AZD1222 vaccination. All receptors derive from an adult in good health.

The chain carries TRBV7-3 and TRBJ2-3, with 10 bases identical to TRBD1. V was pared by 2 bases and J by 5 bases, with 7 bases of the junction left unmatched. The CDR3 has 16 amino acids. CDR1 and CDR2 from the germline V gene are SGHTA and FQGTGA. The CDR3 is CASSLAGTGVGDTQYF. CDR3 sequence (DNA): TGTGCCAGCAGCTTAGCTGGGACAGGGGTTGGAGATACGCAGTATTTT. The variable domain in full, with the rest retrieved from reference TRBV7-3 and TRBJ2-3, is GAGVSQTPSNKVTEKGKYVELRCDPISGHTALYWYRQSLGQGPEFLIYFQGTGAADDSGLPNDRFFAVRPEGSVSTLKIQRTERGDSAVYLCASSLAGTGVGDTQYFGPGTRLTVL.

The count of this clone is one. The chain carries TRBV15 and TRBJ1-4; D is unclear. Germline loops: CDR1 LNHNV, CDR2 YYDKDF (reference sequence). This CDR3 spans 15 amino acids. V lost 1 base to trimming and J lost 5 bases, with 11 bases between them. The CDR3 is CATSRGVQSNEKLFF. The CDR3 DNA sequence: TGTGCCACCAGCAGAGGGGTCCAGTCGAATGAAAAACTGTTTTTT.

V usage is TRBV6-5 and J usage is TRBJ1-1; 7 nucleotides agree with TRBD1. Losses at the gene ends were 6 bases for V and 7 bases for J; bases not matched to a gene: 2. The CDR3 sequence is 11 residues long. The germline V gene encodes CDR1 MNHEY and CDR2 SVGAGI. The CDR3 coding sequence is TGTGCCAGCAGCCGGGACAGTGAAGCTTTCTTT. As protein: CASSRDSEAFF.

The V gene is TRBV9, the J gene TRBJ2-7; possibly TRBD2 for D (6 bases). V lost 1 base, J lost 5 bases, and 16 bases lay in between. Germline V gene data show CDR1 as SGDLS and CDR2 as YYNGEE. CDR3 length equals 15 residues. CDR3 residues: CASSVSGTSSHEQYF. The CDR3 DNA follows: TGTGCCAGCAGCGTATCCGGGACTTCGTCCCACGAGCAGTACTTC.

The chain carries TRBV4-3 and TRBJ2-7; a possible D gene is TRBD1 (6 bases). Deletions cut 1 base from V and 7 bases from J, with 14 bases between. CDR3 length: 14 residues. Germline CDR1 reads LGHNA; CDR2 reads YSLEER. This CDR3 reads CASSQAQGIMEQYF. The CDR3 nucleotides are TGCGCCAGCAGCCAAGCCCAGGGGATTATGGAGCAGTACTTC.

This chain connects TRBV3-1 (or the pseudogene TRBV3-2) to TRBJ2-2; tentatively, D is TRBD2 (6 bases). The CDR3 extends over 14 amino acids. V lost 4 bases, J lost 4 bases, and 10 bases lay in between. From germline, CDR1 is LGHDT and CDR2 YNNKEL (reference sequence). This chain's CDR3 is CASSRGVSTGELFF. DNA for the CDR3: TGTGCCAGCAGCCGGGGGGTGAGCACCGGGGAGCTGTTTTTT.

The chain uses TRBV19 and TRBJ2-6; 7 bases map to TRBD2. The V and J ends lost 5 bases and 0 bases, in that order; junction bases with no gene match: 10. Germline CDR1 and CDR2: LNHDA and SQIVND (reference sequence). This CDR3 spans 18 amino acids. The CDR3: CASSQRGGTTSGANVLTF. The CDR3 nucleotides are TGTGCCAGTAGTCAGCGCGGGGGTACTACCTCTGGGGCCAACGTCCTGACTTTC.

The J gene is TRBJ1-2, the V gene TRBV14, with 7 nucleotides matching TRBD1. Germline V gene sequence: CDR1 SGHDN, CDR2 FVKESK. The CDR3 length is 16 residues. Germline trimming cut 1 base from V and 10 bases from J; bases unmatched to any gene: 15. The CDR3 region has the DNA TGTGCCAGCAGCCAAGTAGGGGGCAGGGGGTACTCTGACTACACCTTC. It is translated as CASSQVGGRGYSDYTF.